A selection of T cell receptor beta chains follows, all from one sample in a study of blood T cell repertoires in COVID-19. TCRdb's copy holds only in-frame clones and misses some; the assay was immunoSEQ multiplex PCR. Seen here are over 200,000 clones, roughly nine tenths observed once, and the top ten hold 0.65% to 0.85%. Input material: peripheral blood. These receptors originate from a man aged 55 to 69 with COVID-19, enrolled during active disease. Each CDR3 is given with its conserved first and last residue. D genes are given only for firm matches. Size tells how often a clone was seen (once, few, many) or the class of an expanded clone, and some rows leave it out.

D gene	J gene	clone size	V gene	CDR3 DNA	CDR3 protein
TRBD1	TRBJ1-3	NA	TRBV19	TGTGCCAGTAGTCTATACTCGACAGGGCTCGGAAACACCATATATTTT	CASSLYSTGLGNTIYF
NA	TRBJ2-1	NA	TRBV7-9	TGTGCCAGCAGCTTAGATATAGATAAGTTCTTC	CASSLDIDKFF
NA	TRBJ2-7	NA	TRBV28	TGTGCCACCTTCTCGACAAGTGCCTACGAGCAGTACTTC	CATFSTSAYEQYF
TRBD1	TRBJ2-1	NA	TRBV2	TGTGCCAGCAGTGGAAGACAGGGGAGGAATGAGCAGTTCTTC	CASSGRQGRNEQFF
TRBD1	TRBJ1-2	NA	TRBV7-2	TGTGCCAGCAGCCCAGGACAGGGTGGATGGGGCTACACCTTC	CASSPGQGGWGYTF
NA	TRBJ2-5	NA	TRBV7-9	TGTGCCAGCAGCTTAGCGGGGGGCCAAGAGACCCAGTACTTC	CASSLAGGQETQYF
TRBD2	TRBJ2-1	NA	TRBV4-2	TGTGCCAGCAGCCCAGATCTAGCGGGGGGGTTAGAGGAGCAGTTCTTC	CASSPDLAGGLEEQFF
TRBD2	TRBJ2-3	NA	TRBV9	TGTGCCAGCAGCTCCTCAGCGGGAGCAGTATTAGATACGCAGTATTTT	CASSSSAGAVLDTQYF
NA	TRBJ1-6	NA	TRBV5-1	TGCGCCAGCAGCCCCCCGGCAGGCGTGGATTCACCCCTCCACTTT	CASSPPAGVDSPLHF
TRBD1	TRBJ1-6	NA	TRBV28	TGTGCCAGCAGTTTAGACAGGGGATTCTCTTCACCCCTCCACTTT	CASSLDRGFSSPLHF
TRBD1	TRBJ2-2	NA	TRBV28	TGTGCCAGCACCCTCGGGGTAGGGGGCTCCGGGGAGCTGTTTTTT	CASTLGVGGSGELFF
NA	TRBJ2-2	once	TRBV30	TGTGCCTCCCCGGGACATACAAACACCGGGGAGCTGTTTTTT	CASPGHTNTGELFF
TRBD1	TRBJ1-2	NA	TRBV11-2	TGTGCCAGCAGCCGGGGGGGGACAGGGGATGGCTACACCTTC	CASSRGGTGDGYTF
TRBD1	TRBJ1-1	once	TRBV18	TGTGCCAGCTCACCGAACCAGGGGGATGAAGCTTTCTTT	CASSPNQGDEAFF
TRBD1	TRBJ1-2	NA	TRBV7-6	TGTGCCAGCAGCTTAGAAGGTCAGGGGGGCTATGGCTACACCTTC	CASSLEGQGGYGYTF
TRBD1	TRBJ1-2	NA	TRBV7-8	TGTGCCAGCAGCTCCCAGGACAGGGGGCTCTATGGCTACACCTTC	CASSSQDRGLYGYTF
NA	TRBJ1-4	NA	TRBV29-1	TGCAGCGTTGGGCTGAATGAAAAACTGTTTTTT	CSVGLNEKLFF
TRBD1	TRBJ1-4	NA	TRBV30	TGTGCCTGGAGTCTCCAGGGGGCAGCTAATGAAAAACTGTTTTTT	CAWSLQGAANEKLFF
TRBD1	TRBJ1-2	NA	TRBV28	TGTGCCAGCAGCATACAGGGGCCGCCTGGCTATGGCTACACCTTC	CASSIQGPPGYGYTF
NA	TRBJ2-6	NA	TRBV14	TGTGCCAGCAGTCCGTCGGGGGCTGGGGCCAACGTCCTGACTTTC	CASSPSGAGANVLTF
TRBD1	TRBJ2-3	NA	TRBV5-1	TGCGCCAGCAGCCCCGGACAGGGAGGAGCAGATACGCAGTATTTT	CASSPGQGGADTQYF
NA	TRBJ1-1	NA	TRBV2	TGTGCCAGCAGCCCCCGGACAGCGAACACTGAAGCTTTCTTT	CASSPRTANTEAFF
NA	TRBJ1-1	once	TRBV4-3	TGCGCCAGCAGCCAAGTAGGACAGATGAACACTGAAGCTTTCTTT	CASSQVGQMNTEAFF
NA	TRBJ2-2	NA	TRBV3-1/TRBV3-2	TGTGCCAGCAGCCTACAATCTAGTGTAATCACCGGGGAGCTGTTTTTT	CASSLQSSVITGELFF
NA	TRBJ1-3	NA	TRBV27	TGTGCCAGCAGTCCCACGAAGAGGCCTGGAAACACCATATATTTT	CASSPTKRPGNTIYF
TRBD1	TRBJ1-6	NA	TRBV30	TGTGCCTGGAGTGCGACAGGGGGCCAGTCACCCCTCCACTTT	CAWSATGGQSPLHF
NA	TRBJ1-6	NA	TRBV3-1/TRBV3-2	TGTGCCAGCAGCCCCCTGGGCAGGGCGTCACCCCTCCACTTT	CASSPLGRASPLHF
NA	TRBJ2-2	NA	TRBV9	TGTGCCAGCAGCGTAGATGGCGGGGCACTCACCGGGGAGCTGTTTTTT	CASSVDGGALTGELFF
TRBD2	TRBJ2-1	NA	TRBV18	TGTGCCAGCTCACCGACCCGGACCTCTACTAGCGGACAAACCTACAATGAGCAGTTCTTC	CASSPTRTSTSGQTYNEQFF
TRBD2	TRBJ2-1	NA	TRBV7-3	TGTGCCAGCAGCCCGGGACTAGCCTACAATGAGCAGTTCTTC	CASSPGLAYNEQFF
NA	TRBJ2-1	NA	TRBV3-1/TRBV3-2	TGTGCCAGCAGCCAAGACGGGGACTCCTACAATGAGCAGTTCTTC	CASSQDGDSYNEQFF
NA	TRBJ1-4	NA	TRBV9	TGTGCCAGCAGCGACGGCGGGGTCACTAATGAAAAACTGTTTTTT	CASSDGGVTNEKLFF
NA	TRBJ2-7	NA	TRBV30	TGTGCCTGGAGTTACGCAGGGTTTTCCGAGCAGTACTTC	CAWSYAGFSEQYF
TRBD2	TRBJ2-1	NA	TRBV7-2	TGTGCCAGCAGCTTGGCCCCTAGCGGTCAAAGGTGGGATGAGCAGTTCTTC	CASSLAPSGQRWDEQFF
NA	TRBJ2-2	NA	TRBV4-3	TGCGCCAGCAGCCAAGATCGGGGACACTTCACCGGGGAGCTGTTTTTT	CASSQDRGHFTGELFF
NA	TRBJ2-5	NA	TRBV6-5	TGTGCCAGCAGTTACTCGGAGGGAAAGACCCAGTACTTC	CASSYSEGKTQYF
NA	TRBJ2-2	NA	TRBV18	TGTGCCAGCTCACCACAAGGGGTCAACACCGGGGAGCTGTTTTTT	CASSPQGVNTGELFF
TRBD2	TRBJ2-1	NA	TRBV19	TGTGCCAGTAGCCTCAGCGGGAGGGCCAACGGGTATGGTGAGCAGTTCTTC	CASSLSGRANGYGEQFF
TRBD1	TRBJ2-5	NA	TRBV5-4	TGTGCCAGCAGCTTGGCAGGGGGCGTAAAACAAGAGACCCAGTACTTC	CASSLAGGVKQETQYF
NA	TRBJ1-2	NA	TRBV11-2	TGTGCCAGCAGCCCAGGTAGCAGGGGACACACCTTC	CASSPGSRGHTF
TRBD1	TRBJ1-3	once	TRBV6-5	TGTGCCAGCAGTCCAGGGGGCGGTGGAAACACCATATATTTT	CASSPGGGGNTIYF
TRBD1	TRBJ2-7	NA	TRBV19	TGTGCCAGTAGTCCCGACAGGGTTCCCTACGAGCAGTACTTC	CASSPDRVPYEQYF
TRBD2	TRBJ2-1	NA	TRBV5-1	TGCGCCAGCAGCTTAAGCACTAGCGGGGGGAAAAAGCCCTACAATGAGCAGTTCTTC	CASSLSTSGGKKPYNEQFF
NA	TRBJ1-4	NA	TRBV3-1/TRBV3-2	TGTGCCAGCAGCCAGAATCCGCGGATGGAGAATGAAAAACTGTTTTTT	CASSQNPRMENEKLFF
TRBD1	TRBJ1-2	NA	TRBV7-9	TGTGCCAGCAGCTTTTGGGACAGGAGTAACTATGGCTACACCTTC	CASSFWDRSNYGYTF
TRBD1	TRBJ1-2	NA	TRBV6-6	TGTGCCAGCAATGGCCGGGACAGGGACTACTATGGCTACACCTTC	CASNGRDRDYYGYTF
TRBD1	TRBJ1-5	once	TRBV30	TGTGCCTGGAGCGGACGACAGGGACAGCCCCAGCATTTT	CAWSGRQGQPQHF
TRBD1	TRBJ1-5	NA	TRBV2	TGTGCCAGCAGGAGACAGGGAGGCAATCAGCCCCAGCATTTT	CASRRQGGNQPQHF
NA	TRBJ2-3	NA	TRBV7-9	TGTGCCAGCAGCCCACAGGGTTTACGCACAGATACGCAGTATTTT	CASSPQGLRTDTQYF
NA	TRBJ2-4	NA	TRBV7-2	TGTGCCAGCAGCGCTCAACCGGGGGGCCCACACATTCAGTACTTC	CASSAQPGGPHIQYF
TRBD1	TRBJ1-2	once	TRBV4-1	TGCGCCAGCAGCCAAGCGGACAGGTACTATGGCTACACCTTC	CASSQADRYYGYTF
TRBD2	TRBJ2-4	NA	TRBV10-3	TGTGCCATCAGTGAGTCGGGGAGGGACCTCCTAGCCAAAAACATTCAGTACTTC	CAISESGRDLLAKNIQYF
TRBD1	TRBJ2-7	NA	TRBV3-1/TRBV3-2	TGTGCCAGCAGCCAAGCTGCCCCAGGGGGTACCTACGAGCAGTACTTC	CASSQAAPGGTYEQYF
TRBD2	TRBJ2-3	NA	TRBV4-3	TGCGCCAGCAGCCCGAGTTTCACGGGAGGGCCGTCAGATACGCAGTATTTT	CASSPSFTGGPSDTQYF
TRBD1	TRBJ1-4	NA	TRBV6-5	TGTGCCAGCAGTTACGCCGGACAGGGGAAAGAAAAACTGTTTTTT	CASSYAGQGKEKLFF